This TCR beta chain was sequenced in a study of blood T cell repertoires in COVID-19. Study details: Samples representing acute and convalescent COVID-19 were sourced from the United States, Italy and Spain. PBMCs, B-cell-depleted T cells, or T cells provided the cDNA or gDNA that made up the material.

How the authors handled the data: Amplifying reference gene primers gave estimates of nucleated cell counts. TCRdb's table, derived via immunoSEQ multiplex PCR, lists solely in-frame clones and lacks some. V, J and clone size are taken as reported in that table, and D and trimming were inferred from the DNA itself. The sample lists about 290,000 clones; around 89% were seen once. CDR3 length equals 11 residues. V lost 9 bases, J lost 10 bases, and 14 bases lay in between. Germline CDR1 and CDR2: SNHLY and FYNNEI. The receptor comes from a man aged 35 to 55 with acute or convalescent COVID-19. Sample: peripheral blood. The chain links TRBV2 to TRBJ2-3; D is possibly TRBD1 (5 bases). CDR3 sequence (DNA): TGTGCCAGTAGTTCAGGGTATCCGCAGTATTTT. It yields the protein CASSSGYPQYF.